This section outlines one T cell receptor (beta chain) sequence together with its context. The antigen is undetermined. Described time point: before natalizumab initiation. Sequencing was at survey level. Sequenced by immunoSEQ multiplex PCR; TCRdb stores in-frame clones only, minus some. The profile covers more than 25,000 clones, with 88% appearing a single time and 1.1% taken by the ten largest. These data originate in a study of multiple sclerosis patients with progressive multifocal leukoencephalopathy. Whole-study findings and limits: Findings may reflect JC virus infection or just general immunocompromise. Expanded clones at PML onset predated and persisted through natalizumab therapy.

From germline, CDR1 is MDHEN and CDR2 SYDVKM. V dropped 6 bases and J dropped 6; count of bases not matched to a gene: 9. CDR3 size: 14 residues. V is TRBV28 and J is TRBJ2-7; TRBD1 matches 9 bases. The TCR sequence derives from a human donor with multiple sclerosis. Source material: PBMCs. The CDR3 bases are TGTGCCAGCAGAGTGGACAGGGGAACTTTCGAGCAGTACTTC. Amino acids: CASRVDRGTFEQYF.